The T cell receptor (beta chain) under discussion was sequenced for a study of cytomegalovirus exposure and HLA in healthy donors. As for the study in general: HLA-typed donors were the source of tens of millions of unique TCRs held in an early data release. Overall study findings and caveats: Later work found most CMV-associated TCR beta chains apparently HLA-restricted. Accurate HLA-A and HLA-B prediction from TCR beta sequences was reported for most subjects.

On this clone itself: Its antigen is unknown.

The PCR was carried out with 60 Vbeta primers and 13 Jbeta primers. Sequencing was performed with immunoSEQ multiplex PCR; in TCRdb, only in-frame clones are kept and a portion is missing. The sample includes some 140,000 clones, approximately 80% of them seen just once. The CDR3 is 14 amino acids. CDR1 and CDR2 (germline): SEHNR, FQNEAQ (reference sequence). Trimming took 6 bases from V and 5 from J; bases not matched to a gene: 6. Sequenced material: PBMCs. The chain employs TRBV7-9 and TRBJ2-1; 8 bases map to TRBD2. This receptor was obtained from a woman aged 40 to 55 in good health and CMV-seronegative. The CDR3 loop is CASRNLLADNEQFF. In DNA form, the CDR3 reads TGTGCCAGCAGGAATCTACTAGCGGACAATGAGCAGTTCTTC. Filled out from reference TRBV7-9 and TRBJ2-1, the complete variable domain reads DTGVSQNPRHKITKRGQNVTFRCDPISEHNRLYWYRQTLGQGPEFLTYFQNEAQLEKSRLLSDRFSAERPKGSFSTLEIQRTEQGDSAMYLCASRNLLADNEQFFGPGTRLTVL.